This TCR beta chain was captured by sequencing in a study of long-term antiretroviral therapy in people with HIV. This was the immunoSEQ v3.0 assay at survey level. The target of sequencing was about 35,000-50,000 T-cell genomes per sample. Profiled with immunoSEQ multiplex PCR; TCRdb holds only in-frame clones, not every one. The table shows over 30,000 clones, with 85% to 90% occurring only once. Study results and limitations: Nothing was known about ART adherence, viral resistance or changes in therapy.

This clone has a single count. What it recognizes is unknown. The CDR3 loop spans 14 amino acids. The V end was cut by 0 bases, the J end by 5 bases, with 11 bases between. Germline lookup yields CDR1 KGHSH and CDR2 LQKENI. The United States was where all participants with HIV were treated. This clonotype was sampled from a woman in her forties or fifties with HIV. V is TRBV18 and J is TRBJ2-7; D not certain. The sequences come from unsorted PBMCs, collected 1.2 years after starting antiretroviral therapy. CDR3 in DNA: TGTGCCAGCTCACCACCTGACGGGTCCCACGAGCAGTACTTC. It translates to CASSPPDGSHEQYF.